The rows below give T cell receptor beta chains drawn from one sample of a study of human T cells and chemical hapten exposure. TCRdb independently ran MiXCR on the RACE reads; one entry per CDR3 protein. The sample comprises 69,000 or so distinct CDR3 sequences, approximately 10% of which are singletons, and roughly 6.8% rests with the top ten. This specimen was whole blood, taken in connection with sensitization to the hapten diphenylcyclopropenone (DPC). The source of these receptors is a woman aged 45-65 years with alopecia areata. Some clones in this sample may be carry-over from other donors' samples. CDR3s include the opening cysteine and the closing phenylalanine or tryptophan. The D gene is left open where the match is weak. For some rows the clone size is stated as once, few or many, or as a class when expanded; others skip it.

clone size	CDR3 length	D gene	J gene	V gene	CDR3 DNA	CDR3 protein
many	14	-	TRBJ1-2	TRBV5-1	TGCGCCAGCAGCTTGGATCAGGAGCGCTATGGCTACACCTTC	CASSLDQERYGYTF
many	17	TRBD1	TRBJ2-1	TRBV6-1	TGTGCCAGCAGTCTCCCGGACAGGGTCGACTCCTACAATGAGCAGTTCTTC	CASSLPDRVDSYNEQFF
many	14	TRBD2	TRBJ2-3	TRBV7-2	TGTGCCAGCAGCTCCGGACTAGCAACAGATACGCAGTATTTT	CASSSGLATDTQYF
-	13	-	TRBJ2-1	TRBV29-1	TGCAGCGTTGAGGTGTCCCTCGGCAATGAGCAGTTCTTC	CSVEVSLGNEQFF
few	13	-	TRBJ2-1	TRBV7-2	TGTGCCAGCAGCTGGGACGCTAACAATGAGCAGTTCTTC	CASSWDANNEQFF
few	15	-	TRBJ1-4	TRBV28	TGTGCCAGCAGTTCCTACAGGGCACCGAATGAAAAACTGTTTTTT	CASSSYRAPNEKLFF
many	14	-	TRBJ1-5	TRBV20-1	TGCAGTGCTAGAGATTATCGGGGGGGTCAGCCCCAGCATTTT	CSARDYRGGQPQHF
few	14	-	TRBJ1-2	TRBV18	TGTGCCAGCTCACCACGGGAACATGGCTATGGCTACACCTTC	CASSPREHGYGYTF
-	12	-	TRBJ2-2	TRBV7-2	TGTGCCAGCAGCCATAACACCGGGGAGCTGTTTTTT	CASSHNTGELFF
many	13	-	TRBJ2-7	TRBV6-1	TGTGCCAGCAGTACCGCTTTCAATTACGAGCAGTACTTC	CASSTAFNYEQYF
few	20	TRBD2	TRBJ2-4	TRBV7-9	TGTGCCAGCAGCTTAGGGCTAGCGGGAGATACTGCCTTAGCCAAAAACATTCAGTACTTC	CASSLGLAGDTALAKNIQYF
few	14	-	TRBJ2-2	TRBV6-2/TRBV6-3	TGTGCCAGCAGTTACTCGGGCCGCACCGGGGAGCTGTTTTTT	CASSYSGRTGELFF
few	12	-	TRBJ1-5	TRBV20-1	TGCAGCACTGCCAGTTTAGATCAGCCCCAGCATTTT	CSTASLDQPQHF
many	15	TRBD2	TRBJ2-1	TRBV10-1	TGCGCCAGCAGTGAAAGGGGACTAGCGATGGTTGAGCAGTTCTTC	CASSERGLAMVEQFF
few	13	-	TRBJ1-1	TRBV29-1	TGCAGCGTTGAAACAGGGATGAACACTGAAGCTTTCTTT	CSVETGMNTEAFF
many	13	TRBD2	TRBJ2-1	TRBV20-1	TGCAGTGCTGGACTAGCGGGTTTCAATGAGCAGTTCTTC	CSAGLAGFNEQFF
many	15	TRBD1	TRBJ1-1	TRBV20-1	TGCAGTGCAGGACAGGGGAGGGGCATGAACACTGAAGCTTTCTTT	CSAGQGRGMNTEAFF
few	15	TRBD2	TRBJ2-7	TRBV2	TGTGCCAGCAGCGAAGGACTAGCGGGTGCCTACGAGCAGTACTTC	CASSEGLAGAYEQYF
many	13	-	TRBJ1-1	TRBV29-1	TGCAGCGCCCGGCCGGGGGGGGGATCTGAAGCTTTCTTT	CSARPGGGSEAFF
few	14	TRBD1	TRBJ1-2	TRBV5-1	TGCGCCAGCAGCCCAAGGGACAGAAACTATGGCTACACCTTC	CASSPRDRNYGYTF
many	16	TRBD2	TRBJ2-7	TRBV20-1	TGCAGTGCTAGAGACCCAGGGGGGACTAGCTCTGACGAGCAGTACTTC	CSARDPGGTSSDEQYF
many	12	-	TRBJ1-1	TRBV6-2/TRBV6-3	TGTGCCAGCAGTTCTAACATCGCCGGTGCTTTCTTT	CASSSNIAGAFF
many	15	-	TRBJ1-1	TRBV11-2	TGTGCCAGCAGCCCCGCCGGACGGTGGAACACTGAAGCTTTCTTT	CASSPAGRWNTEAFF
-	15	TRBD2	TRBJ2-3	TRBV9	TGTGCCAGCAGCATCACTAGCGGGAGGGCAGATACGCAGTATTTT	CASSITSGRADTQYF
many	17	TRBD2	TRBJ2-3	TRBV19	TGTGCCAGTAGACCCATCCGGGAGGGCTCAGAAACAGATACGCAGTATTTT	CASRPIREGSETDTQYF
-	14	TRBD1	TRBJ1-2	TRBV12-3/TRBV12-4	TGTGCCAGCAATGGAGGGACAGAATTCTATGGCTACACCTTC	CASNGGTEFYGYTF
few	13	-	TRBJ1-1	TRBV11-2	TGTGCCAGCAGGTACTTCCAGGGAGTTGAAGCTTTCTTT	CASRYFQGVEAFF
many	14	-	TRBJ2-7	TRBV5-4	TGTGCCAGCAGCTTGGGAGGGAGCTCCTACGAGCAGTACTTC	CASSLGGSSYEQYF
-	15	TRBD2	TRBJ2-1	TRBV6-1	TGTGCCAGCAGCTTCTTGACTAGCGGGGGCAATGAGCAGTTCTTC	CASSFLTSGGNEQFF
many	14	-	TRBJ2-6	TRBV20-1	TGCAGTGCGTGGGACTTTCGTGGGGCCAACGTCCTGACTTTC	CSAWDFRGANVLTF
few	15	TRBD2	TRBJ2-1	TRBV4-1	TGCGCCAGCAGCCGCGGGACTAGCGGGAGTGGTGAGCAGTTCTTC	CASSRGTSGSGEQFF
many	13	TRBD1	TRBJ1-2	TRBV20-1	TGCAGTGCGCCTCCAGGGGGCGCGTATGGCTACACCTTC	CSAPPGGAYGYTF
many	11	-	TRBJ1-2	TRBV29-1	TGCAGCAGCGGGGGGTTTGGTGGCTACACCTTC	CSSGGFGGYTF
many	15	TRBD2	TRBJ2-7	TRBV11-2	TGTGCCAGCAGTACAGGACTAGGCGGATACTACGAGCAGTACTTC	CASSTGLGGYYEQYF
few	14	TRBD1	TRBJ1-2	TRBV29-1	TGCAGCGTTGACTGGACAGGGCAGAGGAATGGCTACACCTTC	CSVDWTGQRNGYTF
-	14	TRBD1	TRBJ2-7	TRBV20-1	TGCAGTGCTAGACAGCCGGGACAGGTCTACGAGCAGTGCTTC	CSARQPGQVYEQCF
many	14	TRBD1	TRBJ1-4	TRBV27	TGTGCCAGCAGGCCGACAGGGCGGGGTGAAAAACTGTTTTTT	CASRPTGRGEKLFF
many	14	-	TRBJ2-1	TRBV19	TGTGCCAGTAGTAGGAGTAGCGGCTACAATGAGCAGTTCTTC	CASSRSSGYNEQFF
many	18	-	TRBJ1-3	TRBV4-2	TGTGCCAGCAGCCAAGAAATCCAGGCCGGCCTCTCTGGAAACACCATATATTTT	CASSQEIQAGLSGNTIYF
many	13	-	TRBJ1-1	TRBV12-3/TRBV12-4	TGTGCCAGCAGTTTATCGAGTTTTGGCAGATCTTTCTTT	CASSLSSFGRSFF
many	13	-	TRBJ1-1	TRBV30	TGTGCCTGGAGACGGGACGGAAACACTGAAGCTTTCTTT	CAWRRDGNTEAFF
many	16	-	TRBJ2-4	TRBV21-1	TGTGCCAGCAGCAAAGCGCAAGGCAGGGTTGGAAACATTCAGTACTTC	CASSKAQGRVGNIQYF
-	14	TRBD1	TRBJ2-2	TRBV29-1	TGCAGCGTGGGGACAGGGTTAAACACCGGGGAGCTGTTTTTT	CSVGTGLNTGELFF
many	16	-	TRBJ1-1	TRBV6-1	TGTGCCAGCAGTGAATCTGGCTACCCGATGAACACTGAAGCTTTCTTT	CASSESGYPMNTEAFF
many	11	-	TRBJ2-2	TRBV9	TGTGCCAGCAGGAACACCGGGGAGCTGTTTTTT	CASRNTGELFF
few	18	-	TRBJ2-6	TRBV4-2	TGTGCCAGCAGCCCGGCAGGGACGGGACCCTCTGGGGCCAACGTCCTGACTTTC	CASSPAGTGPSGANVLTF
-	13	-	TRBJ1-5	TRBV19	TGTGCCAGTAGTAGCGTCTGGGGTGCGCCCCAGCATTTT	CASSSVWGAPQHF
many	14	-	TRBJ1-2	TRBV3-1	TGTGCCAGCAGCCAAGTGGCGGGGAACTATGGCTACACCTTC	CASSQVAGNYGYTF
-	13	-	TRBJ1-5	TRBV20-1	TGCAGTGCTAGAGGAAATAGCAATCAGCCCCAGCATTTT	CSARGNSNQPQHF